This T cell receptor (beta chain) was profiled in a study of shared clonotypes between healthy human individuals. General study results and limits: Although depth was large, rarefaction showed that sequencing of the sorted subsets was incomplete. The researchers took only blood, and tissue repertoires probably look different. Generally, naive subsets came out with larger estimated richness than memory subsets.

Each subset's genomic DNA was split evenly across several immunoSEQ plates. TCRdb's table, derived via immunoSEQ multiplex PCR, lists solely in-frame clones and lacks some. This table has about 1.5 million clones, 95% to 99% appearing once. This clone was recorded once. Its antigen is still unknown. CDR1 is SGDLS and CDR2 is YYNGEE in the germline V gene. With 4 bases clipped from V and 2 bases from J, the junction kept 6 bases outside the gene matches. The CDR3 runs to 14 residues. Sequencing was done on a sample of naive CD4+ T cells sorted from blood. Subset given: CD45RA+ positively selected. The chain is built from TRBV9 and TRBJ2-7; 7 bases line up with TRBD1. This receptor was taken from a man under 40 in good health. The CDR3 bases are TGTGCCAGCAGCCCCACAGGGGCGGCCTACGAGCAGTACTTC. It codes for CASSPTGAAYEQYF.